Included here is one T cell receptor beta chain sequence, with context. The data were produced by immunoSEQ multiplex PCR, yet TCRdb's version contains in-frame clones alone and is incomplete. The sample gives 150,000 to 180,000 clones, about 88% of which show up once; approximately 20% is in the top ten. Per germline, CDR1 SGHRS and CDR2 YFSETQ. V was clipped by 3 bases and J by 5 bases; unmatched bases: 8. This CDR3 spans 16 amino acids. The data belong to a study of T cell responses to AZD1222 COVID-19 vaccine. Sequences were derived from peripheral blood, sampled on day 0 of AZD1222 vaccination. The sequence was obtained from an adult in good health. V and J are TRBV5-1 and TRBJ2-2; 9 positions match TRBD1. CDR3 loop: CASSWNRQGGTGELFF. The CDR3 coding sequence is TGCGCCAGCAGCTGGAACCGACAGGGGGGAACCGGGGAGCTGTTTTTT.